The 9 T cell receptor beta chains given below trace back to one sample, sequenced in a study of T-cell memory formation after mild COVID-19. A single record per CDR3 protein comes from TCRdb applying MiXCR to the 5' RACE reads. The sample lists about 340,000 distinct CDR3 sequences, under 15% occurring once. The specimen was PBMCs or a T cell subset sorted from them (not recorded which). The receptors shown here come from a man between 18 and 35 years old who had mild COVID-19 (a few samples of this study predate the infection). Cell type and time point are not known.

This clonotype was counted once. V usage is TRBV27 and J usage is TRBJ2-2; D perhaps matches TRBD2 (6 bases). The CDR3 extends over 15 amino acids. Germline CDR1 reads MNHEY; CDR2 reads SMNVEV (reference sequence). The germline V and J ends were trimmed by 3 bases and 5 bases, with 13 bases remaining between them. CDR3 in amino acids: CASSLFPGRTGELFF. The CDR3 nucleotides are TGTGCCAGCAGTTTGTTCCCAGGGAGGACCGGGGAGCTGTTTTTT.

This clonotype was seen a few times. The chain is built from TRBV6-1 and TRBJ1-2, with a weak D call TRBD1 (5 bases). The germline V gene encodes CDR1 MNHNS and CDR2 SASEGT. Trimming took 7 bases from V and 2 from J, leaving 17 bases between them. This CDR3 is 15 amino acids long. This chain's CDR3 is CASTPTEFSNYGYTF. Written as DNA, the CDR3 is TGTGCCAGCACCCCGACAGAGTTCTCCAACTATGGCTACACCTTC.

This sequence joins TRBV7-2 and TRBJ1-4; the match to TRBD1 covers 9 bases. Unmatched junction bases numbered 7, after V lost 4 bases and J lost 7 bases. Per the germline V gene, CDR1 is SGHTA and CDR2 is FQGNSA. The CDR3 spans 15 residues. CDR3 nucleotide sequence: TGTGCCAGCAGCTCGACGGGGACAGGGAGTGAAAAACTGTTTTTT. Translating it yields CASSSTGTGSEKLFF.

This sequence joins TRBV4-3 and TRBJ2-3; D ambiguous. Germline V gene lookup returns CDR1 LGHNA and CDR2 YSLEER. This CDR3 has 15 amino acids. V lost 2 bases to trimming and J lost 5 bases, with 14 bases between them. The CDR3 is CASSQTGWGGDTQYF. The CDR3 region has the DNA TGCGCCAGCAGCCAAACTGGGTGGGGTGGAGATACGCAGTATTTT.

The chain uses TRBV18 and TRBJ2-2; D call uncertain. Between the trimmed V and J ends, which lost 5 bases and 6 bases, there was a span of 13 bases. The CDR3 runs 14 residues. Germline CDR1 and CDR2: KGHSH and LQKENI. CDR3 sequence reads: CASSALTDPGELFF. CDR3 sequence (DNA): TGTGCCAGCTCAGCGCTGACGGATCCCGGGGAGCTGTTTTTT.

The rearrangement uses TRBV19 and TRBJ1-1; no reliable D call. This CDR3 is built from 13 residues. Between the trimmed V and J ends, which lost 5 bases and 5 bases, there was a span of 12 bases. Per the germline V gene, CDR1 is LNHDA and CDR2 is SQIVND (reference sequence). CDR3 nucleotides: TGTGCCAGTAGTGGTAATCGGCGGACTGAAGCTTTCTTT. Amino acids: CASSGNRRTEAFF.

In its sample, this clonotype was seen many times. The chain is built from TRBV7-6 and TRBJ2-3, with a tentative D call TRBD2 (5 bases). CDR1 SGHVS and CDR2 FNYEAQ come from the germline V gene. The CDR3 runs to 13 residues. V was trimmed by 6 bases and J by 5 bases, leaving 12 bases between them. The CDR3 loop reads CASSPGRGDTQYF. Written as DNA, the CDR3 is TGTGCCAGCAGTCCCGGCCGGGGAGATACGCAGTATTTT.

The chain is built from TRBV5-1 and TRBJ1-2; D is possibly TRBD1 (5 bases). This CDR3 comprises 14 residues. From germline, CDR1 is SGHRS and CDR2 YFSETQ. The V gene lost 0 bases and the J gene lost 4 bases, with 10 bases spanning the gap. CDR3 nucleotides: TGCGCCAGCAGCTTGGACCAGGGAGGCTATGGCTACACCTTC. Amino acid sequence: CASSLDQGGYGYTF.

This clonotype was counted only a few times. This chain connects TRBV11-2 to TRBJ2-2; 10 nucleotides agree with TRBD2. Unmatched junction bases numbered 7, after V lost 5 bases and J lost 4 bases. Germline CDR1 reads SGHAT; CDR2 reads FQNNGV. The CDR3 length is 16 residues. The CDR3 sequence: CASSPQLAGLTGELFF. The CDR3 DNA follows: TGTGCCAGCAGCCCGCAACTAGCGGGGCTCACCGGGGAGCTGTTTTTT.